The source of this T cell receptor (beta chain) is a study of T-cell reconstitution after alpha-beta-depleted transplantation in children. Study-wide results and limits: Certain patients had high TCRbeta diversity at day 60, and it came from recipient T cells and thymic progenitors that survived. One year after transplant, T-cell counts and diversity came mostly from newly produced T cells. Expanded graft clones numbering several hundred reportedly gave rise to alpha-beta T cells about two months after transplant.

This clonotype was counted between two and nine times. Its matching antigen is unknown. During its preparation, the TCRbeta library received unique molecular identifiers. TCRdb re-called the PCR reads through MiXCR, storing one row per CDR3 protein. The sample includes over 90,000 distinct CDR3 sequences, around 6% of them seen just once. The source was PBMCs, mostly from graft donor cells, collected 60 days after TCRalphabeta/CD19-depleted stem cell transplant. This TCR derives from a female patient younger than 10 who had a stem cell transplant for Fanconi anemia, so the T cells may come from the graft donor.

The CDR3 DNA follows: TGTGCCAGCAGTTTGGGACAGCCTTTCTATGGCTACACCTTC. This sequence encodes CASSLGQPFYGYTF. This rearrangement joins TRBV12-3 or TRBV12-4 to TRBJ1-2; the match to TRBD1 covers 7 bases. The trim removed 3 bases at V and 4 bases at J, leaving 5 bases unmatched. CDR3 length: 14 residues.